This TCR beta chain was observed in a study of T-cell reconstitution after alpha-beta-depleted transplantation in children. V dropped 1 base and J dropped 7 bases, with 16 bases sitting between them. Germline lookup yields CDR1 SGHVS and CDR2 FQNEAQ. CDR3 length equals 16 residues. Unique molecular identifiers were used to barcode this TCRbeta library. TCRdb independently ran MiXCR on the PCR reads; one entry per CDR3 protein. This table has 60,000 to 85,000 distinct CDR3 sequences, 15% to 20% appearing once. The source of this sequence is a male patient aged 2-15 years who had a stem cell transplant for acute lymphoblastic leukemia, so the T cells may come from the graft donor. The sequences come from PBMCs, mostly from graft donor cells, collected 360 days after TCRalphabeta/CD19-depleted stem cell transplant. V is TRBV7-8 and J is TRBJ2-2, with TRBD1 as a possible D gene (6 bases). The CDR3 loop is CASSLVNRVLSGELFF. CDR3 DNA: TGTGCCAGCAGCTTAGTGAACAGGGTCTTGAGCGGGGAGCTGTTTTTT.